What follows is one T cell receptor beta chain and its context. Antigen unknown. This CDR3 has 15 amino acids. The germline V and J ends were trimmed by 5 bases and 2 bases, with 16 bases remaining between them. Per germline, CDR1 MNHEY and CDR2 SMNVEV (reference sequence). The sample originates from a study of identical twins. Findings of the study overall: Compared with unrelated sharing, twin-shared out-of-frame alpha sequences had more low-probability sequences. Insertions were fewer in abundant cord blood beta clonotypes, whereas memory repertoires showed none of this pattern.

TCRdb itself ran the 5' RACE reads through MiXCR, one entry per CDR3 protein. The sample contains roughly 750,000 distinct CDR3 sequences, approximately 22% of which appear only once. The same data also went into a second study, on T cells expressing NK-cell markers. Turning to that study: The authors sequenced eight donors, of whom seven were HCMV-seropositive and one was seronegative.

This chain joins TRBV27 and TRBJ2-7; D is possibly TRBD2 (6 bases). Sequenced material: PBMCs. This receptor was obtained from a woman under 30 in good health. The CDR3 loop reads CASSMTGDDPYEQYF. As DNA, the CDR3 is TGTGCCAGCAGTATGACGGGGGACGATCCCTACGAGCAGTACTTC.